These T cell receptor beta chains were read from a single sample in a study of blood T cells in healthy people across ages. In TCRdb, the 5' RACE reads were re-called with MiXCR into one record per CDR3 protein. The sample records around 1.5 million distinct CDR3 sequences, almost 35% being singletons. The sequencing sample was made of blood. Source of these receptors: a woman aged 25 to 39 in good health. The CDR3 runs from the conserved cysteine through the conserved F or W. D genes are given only for firm matches. Size tells how often a clone was seen (once, few, many) or the class of an expanded clone, and some rows leave it out.

d_gene	v_gene	j_gene	abundance	CDR3aa	CDR3nt
.	TRBV30	TRBJ1-4	.	CAWSKNRANEKLFF	TGTGCCTGGAGTAAAAATCGAGCTAATGAAAAACTGTTTTTT
TRBD2	TRBV6-2/TRBV6-3	TRBJ2-1	many	CASSAGLADYNEQFF	TGTGCCAGCAGCGCCGGACTAGCGGATTACAATGAGCAGTTCTTC
TRBD1	TRBV12-3/TRBV12-4	TRBJ1-2	.	CASSFLTAGGAYGYTF	TGTGCCAGCAGTTTTCTCACCGCAGGGGGCGCTTATGGCTACACCTTC
TRBD2	TRBV20-1	TRBJ2-7	few	CSAPDRSGSFYEQYF	TGCAGTGCGCCCGATCGTAGCGGGAGTTTTTACGAGCAGTACTTC
.	TRBV6-4	TRBJ2-6	.	CASSEGIDSGANVLTF	TGTGCCAGCAGCGAGGGGATAGACTCTGGGGCCAACGTCCTGACTTTC
.	TRBV30	TRBJ1-2	.	CAWTGVYGYTF	TGTGCCTGGACCGGGGTCTATGGCTACACCTTC
.	TRBV10-3	TRBJ2-1	.	CAISEGGPAYNEQFF	TGTGCCATCAGTGAAGGGGGGCCCGCCTACAATGAGCAGTTCTTC
.	TRBV9	TRBJ1-2	once	CASSLTSEGSGYTF	TGTGCCAGCAGCCTCACCTCGGAGGGTTCTGGCTACACCTTC
.	TRBV11-3	TRBJ2-7	.	CASSLVGQGEQYF	TGTGCCAGCAGCTTAGTAGGGCAAGGCGAGCAGTACTTC
.	TRBV5-1	TRBJ2-7	few	CASSLDTGQFGEQYF	TGCGCCAGCAGCTTGGACACCGGACAGTTCGGCGAGCAGTACTTC
TRBD2	TRBV20-1	TRBJ2-1	many	CSARGISGDKYNEQFF	TGCAGTGCTAGGGGAATTAGCGGGGACAAGTACAATGAGCAGTTCTTC
.	TRBV5-1	TRBJ1-2	few	CASRQDSIYGYTF	TGCGCCAGCAGACAGGACAGCATATATGGCTACACCTTC
.	TRBV28	TRBJ1-5	once	CASSPRVGYGGQPQHF	TGTGCCAGCAGCCCCCGGGTAGGGTATGGAGGTCAGCCCCAGCATTTT